A selection of T cell receptor beta chains follows, all from one sample in a study of cytomegalovirus exposure and HLA in healthy donors. Sequencing used immunoSEQ multiplex PCR; TCRdb keeps in-frame clones, though not all of them. The sample holds about 180,000 clones; 70% to 80% are singletons and the top ten take around 2.4%. The sequenced material came from PBMCs. These receptors were obtained from a man in his 60s in good health and CMV-seronegative. Both conserved end residues are part of each CDR3. A D gene is named only where the DNA matches it firmly. Part of the rows lack a size; the others show once, few, many or a class for expanded clones.

>few|-|TRBJ1-2|TRBV27
TGTGCCAGCAGTCGGCAGGGGTTTAACTATGGCTACACCTTC
CASSRQGFNYGYTF
>-|TRBD2|TRBJ2-7|TRBV4-1
TGCGCCAGCAGCCAAGGACTAGCGGGAGCTTACGAGCAGTACTTC
CASSQGLAGAYEQYF
>-|-|TRBJ1-2|TRBV7-9
TGTGCCAGCAGCGCCTGGAGCGGTTATGGCTACACCTTC
CASSAWSGYGYTF
>-|TRBD2|TRBJ2-1|TRBV19
TGTGCCAGTAGACCCGAAACGGCAAGGACTAGCTTATCCTACAATGAGCAGTTCTTC
CASRPETARTSLSYNEQFF
>-|-|TRBJ2-7|TRBV30
TGTGCCTGGAGGTCAGCTAGCGAGCAGCACTTC
CAWRSASEQHF
>-|-|TRBJ2-7|TRBV30
TGTGCCTGGAGTGTAGGGGGAACCTACGAGCAGTACTTC
CAWSVGGTYEQYF
>-|-|TRBJ1-1|TRBV9
TGTGCCAGCAGCGTAAGTTCGTCCAGGGACACTGAAGCTTTCTTT
CASSVSSSRDTEAFF
>-|-|TRBJ2-2|TRBV2
TGTGCCAGCAGTGAAGAATTAGTAATCACCGGGGAGCTGTTTTTT
CASSEELVITGELFF
>-|-|TRBJ1-4|TRBV27
TGTGCCAGCAGTTTACTGGGGGGGGAAAAACTGTTTTTT
CASSLLGGEKLFF
>once|-|TRBJ1-1|TRBV27
TGTGCCAGCAGTTGGGGAGGGAACACTGAAGCTTTCTTT
CASSWGGNTEAFF
>-|-|TRBJ2-6|TRBV6-5
TGTGCCAGCAGTTACTCGGGGGGAGGTGGGGCCAACGTCCTGACTTTC
CASSYSGGGGANVLTF
>-|TRBD1|TRBJ1-2|TRBV11-1
TGTGCCAGCAGCTTAAGGGACAGTGGCTACACCTTC
CASSLRDSGYTF
>few|TRBD2|TRBJ2-5|TRBV6-1
TGTGCCAGCAGTGGGACTAGCGGACAAGAGACCCAGTACTTC
CASSGTSGQETQYF
>-|TRBD1|TRBJ2-2|TRBV13
TGTGCCAGCAGCTGGACAGGGGGCGCCGGCACCGGGGAGCTGTTTTTT
CASSWTGGAGTGELFF
>-|-|TRBJ1-4|TRBV4-3
TGCGCCAGCAGCCAAGAGGGTCGGGAGAATGAAAAACTGTTTTTT
CASSQEGRENEKLFF
>-|-|TRBJ1-2|TRBV4-1
TGCGCCAGCAGCTCCCCGGGGGTTAACTATGGCTACACCTTC
CASSSPGVNYGYTF
>-|TRBD1|TRBJ1-6|TRBV6-6
TGTGCCAGCAGCTACGACAGGGTTAGATCACCCCTCAACTTT
CASSYDRVRSPLNF
>-|TRBD2|TRBJ2-7|TRBV18
TGTGCCAGCTCACCAGGACTAGGAAAGAGCGAGCAGTACTTC
CASSPGLGKSEQYF
>-|-|TRBJ1-1|TRBV5-6
TGTGCCAGCAGCTTGGTGGTGGGGGGCACTGAAGCTTTCTTT
CASSLVVGGTEAFF
>-|TRBD2|TRBJ2-2|TRBV9
TGTGCCAGCAGCTTCTATAGCGGGAGTGTCACCGGGGAGCTGTTTTTT
CASSFYSGSVTGELFF
>-|-|TRBJ1-5|TRBV2
TGTGCCAGCAGTTTGAACTCGAGGTGGTCGGGACAGCCCCAGCATTTT
CASSLNSRWSGQPQHF
>-|-|TRBJ2-2|TRBV11-1
TGTGCCAGCGGTCAGCTGGAGGAGACCGGGGAGCTGTTTTTT
CASGQLEETGELFF
>-|TRBD2|TRBJ2-3|TRBV5-1
TGCGCCAGCAGCGCGGGACTAGCAGCGGGGGATACGCAGTATTTT
CASSAGLAAGDTQYF
>-|-|TRBJ2-2|TRBV28
TGTGCCAGCAATTCCTACTCCGCCGGGGAGCTGTTTTTT
CASNSYSAGELFF
>once|-|TRBJ2-3|TRBV5-4
TGTGCCAGCAGCTTGGCCATGGCAGGCACAGATACGCAGTATTTT
CASSLAMAGTDTQYF
>-|TRBD2|TRBJ2-5|TRBV7-7
TGTGCCAGCAGTCGTCTAGCGGGAGGAGTGGAGACCCAGTACTTC
CASSRLAGGVETQYF
>few|TRBD1|TRBJ2-3|TRBV7-6
TGTGCCAGCAGCGATCGGACAGGGGGCACAGATACGCAGTATTTT
CASSDRTGGTDTQYF
>-|TRBD2|TRBJ2-3|TRBV9
TGTGCCAGCAGCGTGGGAGGGGCGGGAGGGCGGAAGGCAGATACGCAGTATTTT
CASSVGGAGGRKADTQYF
>-|-|TRBJ1-1|TRBV6-5
TGTGCCAGCAGTTACTTCTACAGGGCCACTGAAGCTTTCTTT
CASSYFYRATEAFF
>-|TRBD1|TRBJ1-1|TRBV15
TGTGCCACAACGCGGGACAGAGTAATGAACACTGAAGCTTTCTTT
CATTRDRVMNTEAFF
>-|-|TRBJ1-5|TRBV7-8
TGTGCCAGCAGCTCATCAGGGGGCAATCAGCCCCAGCATTTT
CASSSSGGNQPQHF
>few|TRBD1|TRBJ2-2|TRBV5-1
TGCGCCAGCAGCTGGGGGACAGCCCAGAACACCGGGGAGCTGTTTTTT
CASSWGTAQNTGELFF
>-|-|TRBJ2-1|TRBV27
TGTGCCAGCAGTTTGGTAAGCCGAAGCTCCTACAATGAGCAGTTCTTC
CASSLVSRSSYNEQFF
>-|TRBD1|TRBJ1-2|TRBV6-1
TGTGCCAGCAGTGAAGCGCAAGGGACAGCTTATGGCTACACCTTC
CASSEAQGTAYGYTF
>-|-|TRBJ1-1|TRBV5-1
TGCGCCAGCAGCCCGGTTTTAGACACTGAAGCTTTCTTT
CASSPVLDTEAFF
>few|TRBD1|TRBJ1-6|TRBV4-2
TGTGCCAGCAGCCTCGGACAGGGGGCGAGTTCACCCCTCCACTTT
CASSLGQGASSPLHF
>-|-|TRBJ1-5|TRBV6-5
TGTGCCAGCAGTGGGGAGGGTAGCAATCAGCCCCAGCATTTT
CASSGEGSNQPQHF
>-|-|TRBJ1-2|TRBV9
TGTGCCAGCAGCTCCCGAGATGGCTACACCTTC
CASSSRDGYTF
>-|TRBD1|TRBJ1-4|TRBV25-1
TGTGCCAGCAGTGAATTACAGGGGGTAGGAGAAAAACTGTTTTTT
CASSELQGVGEKLFF
>-|TRBD1|TRBJ2-6|TRBV6-1
TGTGCCAGCACAGGACAGGGGTCTGGGGCCAACGTCCTGACTTTC
CASTGQGSGANVLTF
>once|TRBD1|TRBJ2-1|TRBV2
TGTGCCAGCAGGAGTTCCGGGACAGGTAAATACAATGAGCAGTTCTTC
CASRSSGTGKYNEQFF
>-|-|TRBJ1-2|TRBV9
TGTGCCAGCAGCTACAACAGGGAGCCCTACACCTTC
CASSYNREPYTF
>-|-|TRBJ1-1|TRBV6-5
TGTGCCAGCAGTTCCGGTGGGGGGGACACTGAAGCTTTCTTT
CASSSGGGDTEAFF
>-|-|TRBJ1-5|TRBV28
TGTGCCAGCAGTTTGATGGGGGGTGGTCAGCCCCAGCATTTT
CASSLMGGGQPQHF
>-|TRBD2|TRBJ2-2|TRBV10-2
TGCGCCAGCAGTGAGTGGAGTGCGGCGGGGGGACCGATCGGCGGGGAGCTGTTTTTT
CASSEWSAAGGPIGGELFF
>-|-|TRBJ2-7|TRBV15
TGTGCCACCAGCAGAGAGACTACCCTCTCGGTCGAGCAGTACTTC
CATSRETTLSVEQYF
>-|-|TRBJ2-7|TRBV7-9
TGTGCCAGCAGCCTTAGACAGTACTACGAGCAGTACTTC
CASSLRQYYEQYF
>few|TRBD1|TRBJ1-2|TRBV28
TGTGCCAGCAGAATTTCTACAGGGGTTAAGGGCTACACCTTC
CASRISTGVKGYTF
>once|-|TRBJ1-3|TRBV15
TGTGCCACCAGCAGAGATAAGGGGACTGGAAACACCATATATTTT
CATSRDKGTGNTIYF
>-|TRBD1|TRBJ1-1|TRBV7-6
TGTGCCAGCAGCCCTTTCGACAGGGTCGGGGCCACTGAAGCTTTCTTT
CASSPFDRVGATEAFF
>-|-|TRBJ1-5|TRBV2
TGTGCCAGCAGTGGGGGGGGAAACCAGCCCCAGAATTTT
CASSGGGNQPQNF
>-|TRBD2|TRBJ2-1|TRBV6-1
TGTGCCAGCAGTGTCACTAGCGGCTCCTACAATGAGCAGTTCTTC
CASSVTSGSYNEQFF
>-|-|TRBJ1-2|TRBV9
TGTGCCAGCAGCGTAGGGACAAGGCCAGGCTACACCTTC
CASSVGTRPGYTF